The 29 T cell receptor beta chains below were found in one sample sequenced in a study of T cell responses to AZD1222 COVID-19 vaccine. Data came from immunoSEQ multiplex PCR; TCRdb stores just in-frame clones and leaves some out. The sample contains 95,000 to 100,000 clones, roughly 83% of which appear only once. Here the sequenced sample was peripheral blood, taken 28 days after the second AZD1222 dose. The receptors here all came from an adult who received the AZD1222 COVID-19 vaccine.

The genes are TRBV7-3 and TRBJ1-6; possible D gene TRBD1, 6 bases. The CDR3 runs to 16 residues. The ends were cut back, 5 bases at V and 4 bases at J, with 15 bases in the middle. The germline gives CDR1 SGHTA, CDR2 FQGTGA. As DNA, the CDR3 is TGTGCCAGCAGCCCTGAGACAGGAGTTTATAATTCACCCCTCCACTTT. Translation gives CASSPETGVYNSPLHF. Complete variable domain (other parts from reference TRBV7-3 and TRBJ1-6): GAGVSQTPSNKVTEKGKYVELRCDPISGHTALYWYRQSLGQGPEFLIYFQGTGAADDSGLPNDRFFAVRPEGSVSTLKIQRTERGDSAVYLCASSPETGVYNSPLHFGNGTRLTVT.

This clone has just one count. The gene calls are TRBV6-5 and TRBJ2-7, with 10 bases fitting TRBD2. The CDR3 extends over 14 amino acids. V trimming: 5 bases; J trimming: 2 bases; junction bases outside the gene matches: 3. Germline CDR1 is MNHEY and CDR2 is SVGAGI. The CDR3 loop is CASSPGTSAYEQYF. The CDR3 region has the DNA TGTGCCAGCAGTCCCGGGACTAGCGCCTACGAGCAGTACTTC.

V and J are TRBV7-9 and TRBJ2-2, with D possibly matching TRBD2 (5 bases). The V end was cut by 8 bases, the J end by 3 bases, with 13 bases between. The CDR3 sequence is 14 residues long. Germline CDR1 is SEHNR and CDR2 is FQNEAQ (reference sequence). CDR3 bases: TGTGCCAGCGCCCGACGGGATTACACCGGGGAGCTGTTTTTT. Translating gives CASARRDYTGELFF. The full variable domain, with the rest looked up from reference TRBV7-9 and TRBJ2-2, is DTGVSQNPRHKITKRGQNVTFRCDPISEHNRLYWYRQTLGQGPEFLTYFQNEAQLEKSRLLSDRFSAERPKGSFSTLEIQRTEQGDSAMYLCASARRDYTGELFFGEGSRLTVL.

The chain links TRBV6-2 or TRBV6-3 to TRBJ2-1; 8 bases fit TRBD2. V trimming: 5 bases; J trimming: 5 bases; junction bases outside the gene matches: 14. This CDR3 is built from 17 residues. Per the germline V gene, CDR1 is MNHEY and CDR2 is SVGEGT. The CDR3 coding sequence is TGTGCCAGCAGTCGGCCTCCGGGGGGGCGTATTCACAATGAGCAGTTCTTC. As protein: CASSRPPGGRIHNEQFF.

This sequence joins TRBV5-1 and TRBJ2-1; 11 bases are shared with TRBD2. The CDR3 covers 17 residues. The V and J ends lost 0 bases and 6 bases, in that order; junction bases with no gene match: 8. Germline loops: CDR1 SGHRS, CDR2 YFSETQ. In DNA, the CDR3 is TGCGCCAGCAGCTTGGGACTAGCGGGGTTTTTTGGCAATGAGCAGTTCTTC. Translating gives CASSLGLAGFFGNEQFF.

V is TRBV12-3 or TRBV12-4 and J is TRBJ2-3; no firm D call. This CDR3 comprises 11 residues. Trimming left V 3 bases short and J 11 bases short, with 9 bases between. CDR3 DNA: TGTGCCAGCAGTTTGAGGATGGAGCAGTATTTT. Translated: CASSLRMEQYF.

The V call is TRBV5-1, the J call TRBJ2-3, with 11 bases that match TRBD2. Per germline, CDR1 SGHRS and CDR2 YFSETQ. The V segment lost 4 bases and the J segment 6 bases; nucleotides outside the gene matches: 7. The CDR3 is 15 residues long. The DNA of the CDR3 is TGCGCCAGCAGCCGTACTAGCGGGGGAAGGGATACGCAGTATTTT. Translating gives CASSRTSGGRDTQYF.

The chain links TRBV7-3 to TRBJ1-2, with D perhaps TRBD1 (5 bases). Trimming took 1 base from V and 6 from J, leaving 18 bases between them. The CDR3 runs 16 residues. The V gene's germline CDR1 is SGHTA and CDR2 FQGTGA. The CDR3 is CASSLIGRDSRDGYTF. Here the CDR3 DNA reads TGTGCCAGCAGCTTAATAGGCAGGGATTCACGGGATGGCTACACCTTC.

The CDR3 region is CASSAQGRDTEAFF. The CDR3 DNA reads as TGTGCCAGCTCAGCACAGGGTCGTGACACTGAAGCTTTCTTT. The chain has TRBV18 and TRBJ1-1; TRBD1 is a possible D gene (6 bases). The CDR3 is 14 amino acids. The germline gives CDR1 KGHSH, CDR2 LQKENI. The V end lost 5 bases, the J end lost 3 bases, and 13 bases lay between the germline ends.

The rearrangement links TRBV5-5 to TRBJ1-1, with 8 bases matching TRBD1. CDR3 length: 15 residues. The germline V gene encodes CDR1 SGHKS and CDR2 YYEKEE (reference sequence). The V and J ends lost 1 base and 1 base, in that order; junction bases with no gene match: 3. This CDR3 reads CASSLWGTGNTEAFF. The CDR3, as DNA: TGTGCCAGCAGCTTGTGGGGGACAGGGAACACTGAAGCTTTCTTT.

The chain combines TRBV5-1 with TRBJ1-1, with D possibly TRBD1 on 5 matching bases. V gave up 2 bases and J gave up 0 bases, with 8 bases separating them. CDR3 size: 14 residues. Germline loops: CDR1 SGHRS, CDR2 YFSETQ. Here the CDR3 reads CASSFRGVNTEAFF. Here the CDR3 DNA reads TGCGCCAGCAGCTTCCGAGGGGTGAACACTGAAGCTTTCTTT.

Regarding this clone: The same CDR3 can be traced to other DNA sequences in this sample. J is TRBJ1-1 and V is TRBV18, with no clear D. Looked up from germline, CDR1 is KGHSH and CDR2 is LQKENI. Trimming removed 6 bases at V and 1 base at J, with 12 bases between. CDR3 length: 14 amino acids. CDR3 in DNA: TGTGCCAGCTCCCCTCTTCGGGGGAACACTGAAGCTTTCTTT. This sequence encodes CASSPLRGNTEAFF.

This clone was counted a single time. This chain uses TRBV11-2 with TRBJ2-3; D not certain. Germline V lookup: CDR1 SGHAT, CDR2 FQNNGV. The V gene lost 2 bases and the J gene lost 11 bases, with 8 bases spanning the gap. The CDR3 consists of 11 residues. This chain's CDR3 is CASSLIRQQYF. The CDR3 DNA reads as TGTGCCAGCAGCTTAATACGACAGCAGTATTTT. Variable domain in full (rest from reference TRBV11-2 and TRBJ2-3): EAGVAQSPRYKIIEKRQSVAFWCNPISGHATLYWYQQILGQGPKLLIQFQNNGVVDDSQLPKDRFSAERLKGVDSTLKIQPAKLEDSAVYLCASSLIRQQYFGPGTRLTVL.

The chain joins TRBV27 to TRBJ2-1, with D uncertain. Trimming removed 5 bases at V and 9 bases at J, with 14 bases between. The CDR3 extends over 13 amino acids. CDR1 is MNHEY, CDR2 SMNVEV, per germline (reference sequence). The CDR3 nucleotides read TGTGCCAGCAGTGGGGTGGGTAGAGGTGAGCAGTTCTTC. Residues: CASSGVGRGEQFF.

This chain joins TRBV5-1 and TRBJ1-4; 9 bases line up with TRBD1. This CDR3 spans 15 amino acids. V was clipped by 1 base and J by 11 bases; unmatched bases: 9. Germline V CDR1 and CDR2: SGHRS, YFSETQ. CDR3 protein: CASSLPGTGSEKLFF. The CDR3 region has the DNA TGCGCCAGCAGCTTGCCGGGGACAGGGTCTGAGAAACTGTTTTTT. The variable domain in full, completed from reference TRBV5-1 and TRBJ1-4, reads KAGVTQTPRYLIKTRGQQVTLSCSPISGHRSVSWYQQTPGQGLQFLFEYFSETQRNKGNFPGRFSGRQFSNSRSEMNVSTLELGDSALYLCASSLPGTGSEKLFFGSGTQLSVL.

The V call is TRBV2, the J call TRBJ1-5; D ambiguous. The V end was cut by 6 bases, the J end by 5 bases, with 11 bases between. The CDR3 spans 13 residues. Germline CDR1 SNHLY, CDR2 FYNNEI. For the CDR3, the DNA is TGTGCCAGCAGCGTACCCCCTGATCAGCCCCAGCATTTT. Protein: CASSVPPDQPQHF.

This chain uses TRBV30 with TRBJ2-1, with TRBD2 matching 16 bases. Germline V lookup: CDR1 GTSNPN, CDR2 SVGIG (reference sequence). V was clipped by 4 bases and J by 5 bases; unmatched bases: 14. This CDR3 spans 19 amino acids. The CDR3 bases are TGTGCCTGGACTTCCGGGACTAGCGGGAGGGCCCGCCCAAACAATGAGCAGTTCTTC. Translated: CAWTSGTSGRARPNNEQFF. The complete variable domain, with remaining parts taken from reference TRBV30 and TRBJ2-1, reads SQTIHQWPATLVQPVGSPLSLECTVEGTSNPNLYWYRQAAGRGLQLLFYSVGIGQISSEVPQNLSASRPQDRQFILSSKKLLLSDSGFYLCAWTSGTSGRARPNNEQFFGPGTRLTVL.

The chain combines TRBV7-8 with TRBJ1-2, with D possibly matching TRBD1 (6 bases). The germline V gene encodes CDR1 SGHVS and CDR2 FQNEAQ. V shed 5 bases and J shed 3 bases, with 13 bases lying between them. This CDR3 is built from 14 residues. This CDR3 is CASSPRDNHYGYTF. Here the CDR3 DNA reads TGTGCCAGCAGCCCTCGGGACAATCACTATGGCTACACCTTC.

This chain links TRBV5-5 with TRBJ1-4, with TRBD1 matching 7 bases. Unmatched junction bases numbered 6, after V lost 4 bases and J lost 0 bases. This CDR3 has 16 residues. The V gene's germline CDR1 is SGHKS and CDR2 YYEKEE (reference sequence). The CDR3 DNA follows: TGTGCCAGCAGCCAACGAGGGGGCGCAACTAATGAAAAACTGTTTTTT. Its protein is CASSQRGGATNEKLFF.

J is TRBJ2-2 and V is TRBV5-1, with D maybe TRBD1 (6 bases). Trimming left V 4 bases short and J 4 bases short, with 11 bases between. Germline V gene sequence: CDR1 SGHRS, CDR2 YFSETQ. The CDR3 consists of 14 residues. CDR3 residues: CASSAGTTTGELFF. The CDR3 DNA sequence: TGCGCCAGCAGCGCCGGGACAACCACCGGGGAGCTGTTTTTT.

The genes are TRBV5-1 and TRBJ1-2; 7 bases are a match to TRBD1. Trimming took 0 bases from V and 5 from J; bases not matched to a gene: 4. Germline loops: CDR1 SGHRS, CDR2 YFSETQ. The CDR3 is made up of 14 amino acids. The CDR3 coding sequence is TGCGCCAGCAGCTTGGGGCAGGGGGAGTATGGCTACACCTTC. It is translated as CASSLGQGEYGYTF.

The chain is built from TRBV10-3 and TRBJ1-2; TRBD1 might be the D (5 bases). V gave up 0 bases and J gave up 2 bases, with 13 bases separating them. There are 16 residues in the CDR3. Germline V gene sequence: CDR1 ENHRY, CDR2 SYGVKD. CDR3 bases: TGTGCCATCAGTGAGTCGAGGCAGGGCCCCAACTATGGCTACACCTTC. The encoded protein is CAISESRQGPNYGYTF.

J is TRBJ2-1 and V is TRBV5-1; the match to TRBD2 covers 10 bases. The trim removed 0 bases at V and 5 bases at J, leaving 5 bases unmatched. CDR3 length: 16 amino acids. Germline assignment: CDR1 SGHRS and CDR2 YFSETQ. CDR3 residues: CASSLGGTSADNEQFF. For the CDR3, the DNA is TGCGCCAGCAGCTTGGGAGGGACTAGCGCTGACAATGAGCAGTTCTTC.

The chain joins TRBV29-1 to TRBJ2-4; the match to TRBD1 covers 7 bases. This CDR3 spans 13 amino acids. V lost 4 bases to trimming and J lost 9 bases; unmatched junction nucleotides: 9. Germline V gene data show CDR1 as SQVTM and CDR2 as ANQGSEA. In DNA form, the CDR3 reads TGCAGCGTTGCCCGACAGGGTGACAGCATTCAGTACTTC. This gives the protein CSVARQGDSIQYF.

The J gene is TRBJ1-1, the V gene TRBV11-2, with a possible D match to TRBD1 (5 bases). Looked up from germline, CDR1 is SGHAT and CDR2 is FQNNGV. V lost 0 bases and J 6 bases, leaving 14 bases between the germline ends. This CDR3 is 15 amino acids long. The CDR3 DNA is TGTGCCAGCAGCTTAGATTATAGAGACAGCCCTGAAGCTTTCTTT. Translating gives CASSLDYRDSPEAFF. Complete variable domain (other parts from reference TRBV11-2 and TRBJ1-1): EAGVAQSPRYKIIEKRQSVAFWCNPISGHATLYWYQQILGQGPKLLIQFQNNGVVDDSQLPKDRFSAERLKGVDSTLKIQPAKLEDSAVYLCASSLDYRDSPEAFFGQGTRLTVV.

V is TRBV7-2 and J is TRBJ2-7; 9 bases match TRBD2. The CDR3 is 15 residues long. Germline V gene lookup returns CDR1 SGHTA and CDR2 FQGNSA. V trimming: 5 bases; J trimming: 2 bases; junction bases outside the gene matches: 7. Written as DNA, the CDR3 is TGTGCCAGCAGCGGGGGGGTAGCGGGAGCCTACGAGCAGTACTTC. It codes for CASSGGVAGAYEQYF.

The gene calls are TRBV11-2 and TRBJ2-3; 7 nucleotides agree with TRBD1. The ends lost 0 bases at V and 3 bases at J; junction bases unmatched: 6. The length of the CDR3 is 16 residues. The germline CDR1 and CDR2 sequences are SGHAT and FQNNGV. The CDR3 sequence: CASSLDRQGRTDTQYF. The CDR3 coding sequence is TGTGCCAGCAGCTTAGATCGACAGGGACGGACAGATACGCAGTATTTT.

The J gene is TRBJ2-7, the V gene TRBV19; 8 positions agree with TRBD1. J was trimmed by 5 bases and V by 2 bases; bases with no gene match: 8. Germline loops: CDR1 LNHDA, CDR2 SQIVND (reference sequence). The CDR3 has 15 amino acids. CDR3 bases: TGTGCCAGTAGTATACAGGGGGCGTTAGTCCACGAGCAGTACTTC. Protein: CASSIQGALVHEQYF.

The chain recombines TRBV4-3 with TRBJ2-1; D possibly uses TRBD1 or TRBD2 (5 bases each). CDR1 is LGHNA and CDR2 is YSLEER in the germline V gene. Trimming removed 4 bases at V and 4 bases at J, with 17 bases between. CDR3 length: 16 amino acids. The CDR3 is CASSRGVAGLYNEQFF. The CDR3 region has the DNA TGCGCCAGCAGCCGAGGGGTGGCCGGACTTTACAATGAGCAGTTCTTC.